The 10 T cell receptor beta chains below all came from one sample that was sequenced in a study of T cells in Graves' hyperthyroidism and ophthalmopathy (dated by TCRdb to between 2018 and 2021). Library preparation employed multiplex PCR. The instrument was an Illumina HiSeq 2000. Amplification of TCR beta CDR3 regions was carried out from RNA transcripts. A first-round RT-PCR of the TCR CDR3 used the HTBI primer set with the Qiagen OneStep RT-PCR kit. The public reads were reanalyzed by TCRdb: fastp trimming at Q25, MiXCR alignment, in-frame beta chains only. Each record represents a unique CDR3 protein, reported with the most common genes and DNA among its rows. Counted in this sample were hundreds of thousands of distinct CDR3 sequences; 14% of them appeared once. About 12% of the sample lies in the top ten. Material: blood. These receptors were taken from a woman aged 45-60 years with Graves' ophthalmopathy.

This clonotype has a count of ten or more. The gene calls are TRBV3-1 and TRBJ2-3; 8 nucleotides match TRBD2. CDR3 length: 16 amino acids. The germline CDR1 and CDR2 sequences are LGHDT and YNNKEL (reference sequence). V lost 1 base, J lost 2 bases, and 5 bases stayed unmatched. The CDR3 DNA is TGTGCCAGCAGCCAAGGTTGGCGGGAGGACACAGATACGCAGTATTTT. It specifies CASSQGWREDTDTQYF.

V usage is TRBV9 and J usage is TRBJ1-3, with D perhaps matching TRBD1 (6 bases). CDR3 size: 17 residues. Germline V gene sequence: CDR1 SGDLS, CDR2 YYNGEE. Trimming took 0 bases from V and 1 from J, leaving 14 bases between them. The CDR3 DNA is TGTGCCAGCAGCGTAGCTGACCAGGGGATGTCTGGAAACACCATATATTTT. Its protein is CASSVADQGMSGNTIYF. The whole variable domain, filled in from reference TRBV9 and TRBJ1-3, reads DSGVTQTPKHLITATGQRVTLRCSPRSGDLSVYWYQQSLDQGLQFLIQYYNGEERAKGNILERFSAQQFPDLHSELNLSSLELGDSALYFCASSVADQGMSGNTIYFGEGSWLTVV.

This clonotype was seen repeatedly, ten times or more. The chain is built from TRBV4-2 and TRBJ1-2; 10 bases map to TRBD1. The CDR3 is made up of 14 amino acids. Per germline, CDR1 LGHNA and CDR2 YNFKEQ. V trimming: 3 bases; J trimming: 7 bases; junction bases outside the gene matches: 5. CDR3 DNA sequence: TGTGCCAGCAGCCAGGCGGACAGGGGGGCTGGCTACACCTTC. Translating it yields CASSQADRGAGYTF.

This clonotype was found many times. Written as DNA, the CDR3 is TGTGCCAGCAGCCCAACGGGACAGGGCTGGGATACGCAGTATTTT. Amino acid sequence: CASSPTGQGWDTQYF. The chain joins TRBV11-1 to TRBJ2-3; TRBD1 matches at 9 bases. CDR3 length: 15 amino acids. Per germline, CDR1 SGHAT and CDR2 FQDESV (reference sequence). The junction had 9 bases not matched to a gene; V was cut back by 5 bases and J by 6 bases.

This clonotype has a count of ten or more. The V call is TRBV7-3, the J call TRBJ2-2; D gene uncertain. From germline, CDR1 is SGHTA and CDR2 FQGTGA. The CDR3 is 17 amino acids. V lost 2 bases and J 4 bases, leaving 17 bases between the germline ends. The CDR3 protein is CASSLLGRSAPTGELFF. For the CDR3, the DNA is TGTGCCAGCAGCTTATTAGGGCGGAGCGCCCCCACCGGGGAGCTGTTTTTT.

V usage is TRBV5-4 and J usage is TRBJ2-1, with 14 bases fitting TRBD2. J gave up 7 bases and V 4 bases, and 4 bases lay outside the gene matches. Per germline, CDR1 SGHNT and CDR2 YYREEE (reference sequence). CDR3 length: 15 amino acids. The chain's CDR3 is CASSRGLAGGNEQFF. The CDR3 DNA follows: TGTGCCAGCAGCCGAGGACTAGCGGGAGGTAATGAGCAGTTCTTC.

Concerning this clonotype: The junction differs from germline at one of its ends, possibly a read error. This chain uses TRBV7-2 with TRBJ2-7; D is unclear. CDR1 and CDR2 from the germline V gene are SGHTA and FQGNSA. The length of the CDR3 is 15 residues. The CDR3 protein is CASSLEWGRTYEQYF. CDR3 nucleotides: TGCGCCAGCAGCCTTGAATGGGGTAGAACCTACGAGCAGTACTTC.

This clonotype appeared many times. The chain links TRBV20-1 to TRBJ2-5; TRBD1 matches at 8 bases. The CDR3 has 14 residues. V lost 6 bases, J lost 3 bases, and 9 bases stayed unmatched. Looked up from germline, CDR1 is DFQATT and CDR2 is SNEGSKA (reference sequence). This CDR3 reads CSATLYRGEETQYF. The DNA of the CDR3 is TGCAGTGCCACCCTTTACAGGGGGGAAGAGACCCAGTACTTC.

This clonotype was recorded a few times. V and J are TRBV24-1 and TRBJ1-2, with 7 bases identical to TRBD1. From germline, CDR1 is KGHDR and CDR2 SFDVKD. V trimming: 11 bases; J trimming: 0 bases; junction bases outside the gene matches: 8. The CDR3 spans 14 residues. The DNA for the CDR3 is TGTGCCATCTCGACAGGGACTACTAACTATGGCTACACCTTC. Amino acid sequence: CAISTGTTNYGYTF.

This clonotype appeared many times. This chain links TRBV3-1 with TRBJ2-7; TRBD1 matches at 10 bases. V gave up 3 bases and J gave up 6 bases; unmatched junction bases: 8. This CDR3 contains 15 residues. The germline V gene encodes CDR1 LGHDT and CDR2 YNNKEL (reference sequence). The CDR3 is CASSQSGTGVIEQYF. CDR3 in DNA: TGTGCCAGCAGCCAGTCCGGGACAGGGGTGATCGAGCAGTACTTC.